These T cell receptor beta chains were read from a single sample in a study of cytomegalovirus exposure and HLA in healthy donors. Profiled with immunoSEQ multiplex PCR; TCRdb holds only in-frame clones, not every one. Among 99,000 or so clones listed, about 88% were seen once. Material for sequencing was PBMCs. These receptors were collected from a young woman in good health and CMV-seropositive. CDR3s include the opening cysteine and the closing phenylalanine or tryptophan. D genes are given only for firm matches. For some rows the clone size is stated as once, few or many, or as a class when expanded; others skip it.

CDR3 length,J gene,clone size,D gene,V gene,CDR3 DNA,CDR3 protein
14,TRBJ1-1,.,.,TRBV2,TGTGCCAGCGCCCCGGGGAGGGGGTTCTCTGAAGCTTTCTTT,CASAPGRGFSEAFF
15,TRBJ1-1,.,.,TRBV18,TGTGCCAGCTCGCCCATCGGACGGGGGGACACTGAAGCTTTCTTT,CASSPIGRGDTEAFF
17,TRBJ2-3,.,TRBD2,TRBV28,TGTGCCAGCAGTTTAAGTCGCCTAGCGGGGAGCACAGATACGCAGTATTTT,CASSLSRLAGSTDTQYF
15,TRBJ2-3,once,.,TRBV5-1,TGCGCCAGCAGCTTGACAGGTACTAGCACAGATACGCAGTATTTT,CASSLTGTSTDTQYF
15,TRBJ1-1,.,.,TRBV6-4,TGTGCCAGCAGTCAAAACCAGGGGATCGGCGCTGAAGCTTTCTTT,CASSQNQGIGAEAFF
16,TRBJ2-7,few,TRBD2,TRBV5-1,TGCGCCAGCAGCCCATTACGGCGGGGAGGGGATAACGAGCAGTACTTC,CASSPLRRGGDNEQYF
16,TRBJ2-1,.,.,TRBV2,TGTGCCAGCACCGGGGGTCCCCAGAGCTCCTACAATGAGCAGTTCTTC,CASTGGPQSSYNEQFF
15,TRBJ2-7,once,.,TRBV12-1,TGTGCCAGCAGCTTAGAACGTAACTTTGCGGCCTCCGAGTACTTC,CASSLERNFAASEYF
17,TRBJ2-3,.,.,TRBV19,TGTGCCAGTAGTACCCTAGCAGATACCTTTAGCACAGATACGCAGTATTTT,CASSTLADTFSTDTQYF
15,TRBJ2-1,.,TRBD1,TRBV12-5,TGTGCTAGTGCCTCCCGGGACAGGGGGCGTCTCGAGCAGTTCTTC,CASASRDRGRLEQFF
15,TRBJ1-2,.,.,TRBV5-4,TGTGCCAGCAAAGTGGGAGGGGGACGTCCCGATGGCTACACCTTC,CASKVGGGRPDGYTF
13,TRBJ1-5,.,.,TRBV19,TGTGCCAGTAGTATAGTTGCCGAGCAGCCCCAGCATTTT,CASSIVAEQPQHF
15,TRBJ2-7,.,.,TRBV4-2,TGTGCCAGCAGCCAAGAGCCAGGGGTAACCTACGAGCAGTACTTC,CASSQEPGVTYEQYF
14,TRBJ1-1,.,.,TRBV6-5,TGTGCCAGCAGTCGTTTGACAGCAAACACTGAAGCTTTCTTT,CASSRLTANTEAFF
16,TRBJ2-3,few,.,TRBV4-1,TGCGCCAGCAGCCACGCTGTATCCGCGGGTGCAGATACGCAGTATTTT,CASSHAVSAGADTQYF
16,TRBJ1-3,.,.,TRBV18,TGTGCCAGCTCACCCACTCAGGGGCGCTCTGGAAACACCATATATTTT,CASSPTQGRSGNTIYF
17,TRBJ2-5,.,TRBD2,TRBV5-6,TGTGCCAGCAGCTTGGGACTAGCGGGGGGGCCTGGAGAGACCCAGTACTTC,CASSLGLAGGPGETQYF
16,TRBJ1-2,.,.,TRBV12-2,TGTGCAAGTCGCTTAGTGCAGTTCAGGTTTGGCTATGGCTACACCTTC,CASRLVQFRFGYGYTF